This TCR beta chain stems from a study of vaccination and CD4 T cells after COVID-19. The treatment: approximately nine-day PBMC culture with coronavirus spike peptide pools or control peptides (ViraFEST assay). Concerning this clonotype: Its cognate antigen is unknown.

Once obtained from cultured CD4+ T cells, the DNA was sequenced using the Oncomine TCR Beta short-read assay. One entry per CDR3 protein, called by TCRdb with MiXCR from the PCR reads. The top ten clones hold about 13% of a sample with 15,000 to 20,000 distinct CDR3 sequences, about half of them seen once. Germline-derived CDR1 and CDR2 are SNHLY and FYNNEI. V shed 6 bases and J shed 0 bases, with 19 bases lying between them. This CDR3 is built from 17 residues. The rearrangement joins TRBV2 to TRBJ2-3; TRBD2 is a possible D gene (7 bases). This receptor was taken from a human donor with COVID-19. Sequenced material: cultured CD4+ T cells from blood. The CDR3 is CASRGGGRSESTDTQYF. In nucleotides, the CDR3 is TGTGCCAGCAGGGGAGGGGGGAGGTCAGAAAGCACAGATACGCAGTATTTT.